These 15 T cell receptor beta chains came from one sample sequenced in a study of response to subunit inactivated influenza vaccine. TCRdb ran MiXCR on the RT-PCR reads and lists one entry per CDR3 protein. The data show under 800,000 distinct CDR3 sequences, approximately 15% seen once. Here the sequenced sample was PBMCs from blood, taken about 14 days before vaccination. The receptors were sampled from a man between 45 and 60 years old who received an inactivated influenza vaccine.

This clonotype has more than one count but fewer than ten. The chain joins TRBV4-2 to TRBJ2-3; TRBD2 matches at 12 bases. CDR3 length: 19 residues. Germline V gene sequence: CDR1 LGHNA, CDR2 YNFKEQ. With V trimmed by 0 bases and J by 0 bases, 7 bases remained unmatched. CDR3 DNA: TGTGCCAGCAGCCAAGATCGACTAGCGGGGGACTATAGCACAGATACGCAGTATTTT. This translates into CASSQDRLAGDYSTDTQYF.

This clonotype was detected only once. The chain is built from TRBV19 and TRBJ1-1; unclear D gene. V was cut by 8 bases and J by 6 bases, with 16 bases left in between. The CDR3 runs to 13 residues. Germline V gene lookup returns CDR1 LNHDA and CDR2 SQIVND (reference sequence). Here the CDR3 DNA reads TGTGCCAGTTCCGGTTATGACCCTTCTGAAGCTTTCTTT. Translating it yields CASSGYDPSEAFF.

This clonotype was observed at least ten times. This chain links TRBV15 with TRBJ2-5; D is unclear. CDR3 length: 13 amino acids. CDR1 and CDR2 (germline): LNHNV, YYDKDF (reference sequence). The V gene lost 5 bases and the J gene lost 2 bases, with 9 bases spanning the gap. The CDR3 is CATSSRRQETQYF. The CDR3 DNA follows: TGTGCCACCAGCTCCAGGCGACAAGAGACCCAGTACTTC. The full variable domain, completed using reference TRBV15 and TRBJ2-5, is DAMVIQNPRYQVTQFGKPVTLSCSQTLNHNVMYWYQQKSSQAPKLLFHYYDKDFNNEADTPDNFQSRRPNTSFCFLDIRSPGLGDTAMYLCATSSRRQETQYFGPGTRLLVL.

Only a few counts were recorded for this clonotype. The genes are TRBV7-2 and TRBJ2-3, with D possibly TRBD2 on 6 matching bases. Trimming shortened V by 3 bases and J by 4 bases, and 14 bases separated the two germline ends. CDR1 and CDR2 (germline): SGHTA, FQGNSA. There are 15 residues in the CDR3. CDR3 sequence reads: CASSLVGGIPDTQYF. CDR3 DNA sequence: TGTGCCAGCAGCTTGGTGGGAGGAATCCCAGATACGCAGTATTTT. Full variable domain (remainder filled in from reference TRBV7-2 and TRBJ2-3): GAGVSQSPSNKVTEKGKDVELRCDPISGHTALYWYRQSLGQGLEFLIYFQGNSAPDKSGLPSDRFSAERTGGSVSTLTIQRTQQEDSAVYLCASSLVGGIPDTQYFGPGTRLTVL.

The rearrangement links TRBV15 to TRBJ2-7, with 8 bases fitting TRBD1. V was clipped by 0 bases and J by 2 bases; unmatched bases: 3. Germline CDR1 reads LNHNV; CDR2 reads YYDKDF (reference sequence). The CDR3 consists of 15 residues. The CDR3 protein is CATSREGQATYEQYF. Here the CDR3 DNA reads TGTGCCACCAGCAGAGAGGGACAGGCGACCTACGAGCAGTACTTC.

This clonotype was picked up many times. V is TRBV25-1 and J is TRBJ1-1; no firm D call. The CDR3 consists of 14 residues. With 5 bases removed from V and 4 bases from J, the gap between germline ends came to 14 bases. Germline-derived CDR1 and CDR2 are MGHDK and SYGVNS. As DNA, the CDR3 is TGTGCCAGCAGTCCTGAATATGAGGGCACTGAAGCTTTCTTT. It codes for CASSPEYEGTEAFF.

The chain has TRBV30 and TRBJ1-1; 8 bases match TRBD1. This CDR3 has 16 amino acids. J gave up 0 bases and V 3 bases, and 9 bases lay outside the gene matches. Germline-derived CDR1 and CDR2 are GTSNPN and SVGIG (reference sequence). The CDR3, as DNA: TGTGCCTGGAGGCCACAGGGGGTCGCCTTGAACACTGAAGCTTTCTTT. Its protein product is CAWRPQGVALNTEAFF. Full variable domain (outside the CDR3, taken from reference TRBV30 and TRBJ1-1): SQTIHQWPATLVQPVGSPLSLECTVEGTSNPNLYWYRQAAGRGLQLLFYSVGIGQISSEVPQNLSASRPQDRQFILSSKKLLLSDSGFYLCAWRPQGVALNTEAFFGQGTRLTVV.

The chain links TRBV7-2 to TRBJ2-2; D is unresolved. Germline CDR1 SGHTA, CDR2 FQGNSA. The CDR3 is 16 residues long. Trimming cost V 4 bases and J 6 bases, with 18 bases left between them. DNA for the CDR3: TGTGCCAGCAGCTCAAGGACCCGGATAGTCTCCGGGGAGCTGTTTTTT. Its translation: CASSSRTRIVSGELFF.

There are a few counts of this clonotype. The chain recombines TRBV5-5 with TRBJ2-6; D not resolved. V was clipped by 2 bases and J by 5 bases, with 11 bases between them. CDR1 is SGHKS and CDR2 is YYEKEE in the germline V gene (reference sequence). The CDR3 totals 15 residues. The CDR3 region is CASSFSAERANVLTF. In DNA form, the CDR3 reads TGTGCCAGCAGCTTCTCGGCGGAGCGGGCCAACGTCCTGACTTTC.

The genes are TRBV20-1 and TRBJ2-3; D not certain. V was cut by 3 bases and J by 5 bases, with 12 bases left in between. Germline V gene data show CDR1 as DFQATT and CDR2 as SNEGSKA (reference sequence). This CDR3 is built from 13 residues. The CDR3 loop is CSARRISLDTQYF. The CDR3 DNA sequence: TGCAGTGCTAGGCGGATATCCCTAGATACGCAGTATTTT.

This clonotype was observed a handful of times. The CDR3 nucleotides read TGTGCCAGCTCACCACAAAGGAGAAACCGGCTGTACCAAGAGACCCAGTACTTC. This sequence encodes CASSPQRRNRLYQETQYF. This chain links TRBV18 with TRBJ2-5, with D unresolved. Germline V gene lookup returns CDR1 KGHSH and CDR2 LQKENI. This CDR3 is 18 amino acids long. The V gene lost 1 base and the J gene lost 0 bases, with 18 bases spanning the gap.

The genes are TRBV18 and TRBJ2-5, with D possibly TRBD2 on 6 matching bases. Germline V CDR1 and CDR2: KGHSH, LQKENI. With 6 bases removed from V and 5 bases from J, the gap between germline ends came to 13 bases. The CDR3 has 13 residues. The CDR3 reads CASSPPSAETQYF. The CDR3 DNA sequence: TGTGCCAGCTCCCCGCCTAGCGCGGAGACCCAGTACTTC. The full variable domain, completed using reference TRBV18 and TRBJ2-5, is NAGVMQNPRHLVRRRGQEARLRCSPMKGHSHVYWYRQLPEEGLKFMVYLQKENIIDESGMPKERFSAEFPKEGPSILRIQQVVRGDSAAYFCASSPPSAETQYFGPGTRLLVL.

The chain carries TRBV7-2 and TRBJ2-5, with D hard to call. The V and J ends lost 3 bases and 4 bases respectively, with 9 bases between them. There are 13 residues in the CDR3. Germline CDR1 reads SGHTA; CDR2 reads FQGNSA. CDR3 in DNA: TGTGCCAGCAGCTTTGGTCCCGGAGAGACCCAGTACTTC. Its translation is CASSFGPGETQYF. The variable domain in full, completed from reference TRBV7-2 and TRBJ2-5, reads GAGVSQSPSNKVTEKGKDVELRCDPISGHTALYWYRQSLGQGLEFLIYFQGNSAPDKSGLPSDRFSAERTGGSVSTLTIQRTQQEDSAVYLCASSFGPGETQYFGPGTRLLVL.

The CDR3 sequence: CASISPGALNTEAFF. DNA of the CDR3: TGTGCCAGTATATCTCCAGGGGCCCTGAACACTGAAGCTTTCTTT. V is TRBV19 and J is TRBJ1-1; possible D gene TRBD1, 6 bases. The CDR3 loop spans 15 amino acids. Trimming pared 7 bases from V and 0 bases from J, leaving 15 bases between. The germline CDR1 and CDR2 sequences are LNHDA and SQIVND (reference sequence).

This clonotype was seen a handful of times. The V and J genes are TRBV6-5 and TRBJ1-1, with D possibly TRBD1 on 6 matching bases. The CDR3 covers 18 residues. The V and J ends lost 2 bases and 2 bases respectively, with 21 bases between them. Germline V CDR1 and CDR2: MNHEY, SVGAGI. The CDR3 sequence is CASSYIVHQGLYNTEAFF. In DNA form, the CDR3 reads TGTGCCAGCAGTTACATTGTCCATCAGGGGCTATACAACACTGAAGCTTTCTTT.